This entry is about one TCR beta chain. Its antigen is currently unknown. The data were taken from a study of monozygotic twins with inflammatory bowel disease. Study results and limitations: Twins with IBD were found to have lower TCRbeta diversity (inverse Simpson) than healthy co-twins. Different T cell subtypes could not be distinguished.

With the 5' RACE reads reprocessed, TCRdb shows one record per CDR3 protein and no DNA. The sample includes around 450,000 distinct CDR3 sequences. Per germline, CDR1 LGHDT and CDR2 YNNKEL (reference sequence). CDR3 size: 12 residues. Sequencing was done on a sample of blood. This TCR was sampled from a human donor with ulcerative colitis or Crohn's disease, or a healthy co-twin of an affected twin (not recorded which). V usage is TRBV3-1 and J usage is TRBJ1-2. The CDR3: CASSQEEDGYTF.